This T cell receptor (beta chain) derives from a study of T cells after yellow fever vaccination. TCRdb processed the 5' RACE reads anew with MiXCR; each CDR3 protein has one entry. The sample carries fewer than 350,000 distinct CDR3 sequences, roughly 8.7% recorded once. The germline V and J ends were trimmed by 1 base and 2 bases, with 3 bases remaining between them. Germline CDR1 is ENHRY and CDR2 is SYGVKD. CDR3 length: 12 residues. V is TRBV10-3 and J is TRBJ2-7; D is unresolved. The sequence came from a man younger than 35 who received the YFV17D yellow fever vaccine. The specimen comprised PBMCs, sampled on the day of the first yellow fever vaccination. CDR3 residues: CAISELAYEQYF. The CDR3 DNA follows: TGTGCCATCAGTGAGTTAGCCTACGAGCAGTACTTC.